This is a list of T cell receptor beta chains from one sample in a study of vaccination and CD4 T cells after COVID-19. TCRdb re-derived calls from the PCR reads in MiXCR, one entry per CDR3 protein. The sample contains roughly 9,300 distinct CDR3 sequences, 55% to 75% of which appear only once. Their target antigens are unknown. The sample consisted of CD4+ T cells from blood, cultured in vitro. The receptors derive from a human donor who had recovered from COVID-19. Both conserved end residues are part of each CDR3. The D gene is left open where the match is weak. Clone size is given for some rows only: seen once, a few or many times, or a class if the clone is expanded.

cdr3_aa: CSARVSQGSNSPLHF
cdr3_nt: TGCAGTGCTAGAGTTTCACAGGGAAGTAATTCACCCCTCCACTTT
d_call: NA
j_call: TRBJ1-6
v_call: TRBV20-1
clone_size: once

cdr3_aa: CASRIRGNEQFF
cdr3_nt: TGTGCCAGCAGGATCAGGGGCAATGAGCAGTTCTTC
d_call: NA
j_call: TRBJ2-1
v_call: TRBV2
clone_size: NA

cdr3_aa: CASSLPRTGGRNTEAFF
cdr3_nt: TGTGCCAGCAGCTTACCCAGGACAGGGGGGAGGAACACTGAAGCTTTCTTT
d_call: TRBD1
j_call: TRBJ1-1
v_call: TRBV7-8
clone_size: few

cdr3_aa: CASSTLAWPAKNIQYF
cdr3_nt: TGTGCCAGCAGCACGCTCGCGTGGCCGGCCAAAAACATTCAGTACTTC
d_call: NA
j_call: TRBJ2-4
v_call: TRBV28
clone_size: NA

cdr3_aa: CSAHLAGPYSTDTQYF
cdr3_nt: TGCAGTGCGCACCTAGCGGGGCCATACAGCACAGATACGCAGTATTTT
d_call: TRBD2
j_call: TRBJ2-3
v_call: TRBV20-1
clone_size: NA

cdr3_aa: CASSLEPGGSPLHF
cdr3_nt: TGCGCCAGCAGCTTGGAGCCAGGGGGTTCACCCCTCCACTTT
d_call: TRBD1
j_call: TRBJ1-6
v_call: TRBV5-1
clone_size: NA

cdr3_aa: CASSGGQGTPYEQYF
cdr3_nt: TGCGCCAGCAGCGGGGGACAGGGGACCCCCTACGAGCAGTACTTC
d_call: TRBD1
j_call: TRBJ2-7
v_call: TRBV5-1
clone_size: NA

cdr3_aa: CASSLEGQPQHF
cdr3_nt: TGTGCCAGCAGCTTAGAGGGTCAGCCCCAGCATTTT
d_call: NA
j_call: TRBJ1-5
v_call: TRBV11-2
clone_size: NA

cdr3_aa: CASSYGLAGDQETQYF
cdr3_nt: TGTGCCAGCAGCTATGGACTAGCGGGAGACCAAGAGACCCAGTACTTC
d_call: TRBD2
j_call: TRBJ2-5
v_call: TRBV6-2/TRBV6-3
clone_size: NA

cdr3_aa: CASSRSTDTQYF
cdr3_nt: TGTGCCAGCAGCAGAAGCACAGATACGCAGTATTTT
d_call: NA
j_call: TRBJ2-3
v_call: TRBV5-5
clone_size: NA

cdr3_aa: CATSSRKGAGEQYF
cdr3_nt: TGTGCCACCAGCAGCCGTAAGGGGGCCGGTGAGCAGTACTTC
d_call: TRBD1
j_call: TRBJ2-7
v_call: TRBV15
clone_size: NA

cdr3_aa: CSASGEIGSPLHF
cdr3_nt: TGCAGTGCTAGCGGGGAAATAGGTTCACCCCTCCACTTT
d_call: NA
j_call: TRBJ1-6
v_call: TRBV20-1
clone_size: NA

cdr3_aa: CASSQGWRETQYF
cdr3_nt: TGCGCCAGCAGCCAAGGATGGAGGGAGACCCAGTACTTC
d_call: NA
j_call: TRBJ2-5
v_call: TRBV4-1
clone_size: NA

cdr3_aa: CSARDWSRTTDTQYF
cdr3_nt: TGCAGTGCTAGAGATTGGAGCCGGACTACAGATACGCAGTATTTT
d_call: NA
j_call: TRBJ2-3
v_call: TRBV20-1
clone_size: NA

cdr3_aa: CATSRGASGTYEQYF
cdr3_nt: TGTGCCACCAGCAGAGGGGCTAGCGGAACCTACGAGCAGTACTTC
d_call: TRBD2
j_call: TRBJ2-7
v_call: TRBV15
clone_size: NA

cdr3_aa: CATRIRTGLNTEAFF
cdr3_nt: TGTGCCACCAGGATTCGGACAGGGCTGAACACTGAAGCTTTCTTT
d_call: TRBD1
j_call: TRBJ1-1
v_call: TRBV6-1
clone_size: few

cdr3_aa: CASSLQTSGSYEQYF
cdr3_nt: TGCGCCAGCAGCCTGCAGACTAGCGGGTCCTACGAGCAGTACTTC
d_call: TRBD2
j_call: TRBJ2-7
v_call: TRBV4-3
clone_size: NA

cdr3_aa: CSASRTGGAIQHF
cdr3_nt: TGCAGTGCTAGTCGGACAGGGGGGGCGATCCAGCATTTT
d_call: TRBD1
j_call: TRBJ1-5
v_call: TRBV20-1
clone_size: once

cdr3_aa: CASSSRSAKSSYEQYF
cdr3_nt: TGTGCCAGCAGCTCCAGATCGGCGAAGAGCTCCTACGAGCAGTACTTC
d_call: NA
j_call: TRBJ2-7
v_call: TRBV7-2
clone_size: NA

cdr3_aa: CASSEGSRKQFF
cdr3_nt: TGTGCCAGCAGTGAAGGGAGTCGAAAGCAGTTCTTC
d_call: NA
j_call: TRBJ2-1
v_call: TRBV25-1
clone_size: NA

cdr3_aa: CSARWGASTGELFF
cdr3_nt: TGCAGTGCTAGATGGGGGGCGAGCACCGGGGAGCTGTTTTTT
d_call: NA
j_call: TRBJ2-2
v_call: TRBV20-1
clone_size: NA

cdr3_aa: CASSFLHQDTQYF
cdr3_nt: TGTGCCAGCAGCTTTCTTCATCAAGATACGCAGTATTTT
d_call: NA
j_call: TRBJ2-3
v_call: TRBV7-2
clone_size: NA

cdr3_aa: CSPSTSGGSQETQYF
cdr3_nt: TGCAGCCCAAGTACTAGCGGGGGGTCCCAAGAGACCCAGTACTTC
d_call: TRBD2
j_call: TRBJ2-5
v_call: TRBV20-1
clone_size: few

cdr3_aa: CASSPQGAGNTIYF
cdr3_nt: TGTGCCAGCTCACCACAGGGGGCTGGAAACACCATATATTTT
d_call: NA
j_call: TRBJ1-3
v_call: TRBV18
clone_size: once

cdr3_aa: CASSQGPGQGNYGYTF
cdr3_nt: TGCGCCAGCAGCCAGGGTCCGGGACAGGGCAACTATGGCTACACCTTC
d_call: TRBD1
j_call: TRBJ1-2
v_call: TRBV4-3
clone_size: NA

cdr3_aa: CASSSQGSSYNEQFF
cdr3_nt: TGTGCCAGCAGCTCCCAGGGGTCCTCCTACAATGAGCAGTTCTTC
d_call: NA
j_call: TRBJ2-1
v_call: TRBV7-2
clone_size: few

cdr3_aa: CASSRQGWDTQYF
cdr3_nt: TGTGCCAGCAGTCGACAGGGGTGGGATACGCAGTATTTT
d_call: TRBD1
j_call: TRBJ2-3
v_call: TRBV7-2
clone_size: few

cdr3_aa: CSASSPGSFSYEQYF
cdr3_nt: TGCAGTGCTAGCAGTCCGGGCAGTTTCTCCTACGAGCAGTACTTC
d_call: NA
j_call: TRBJ2-7
v_call: TRBV20-1
clone_size: NA

cdr3_aa: CASSWGDRGRLEETQYF
cdr3_nt: TGCGCCAGCAGCTGGGGGGACAGGGGAAGGTTAGAAGAGACCCAGTACTTC
d_call: TRBD1
j_call: TRBJ2-5
v_call: TRBV5-1
clone_size: NA

cdr3_aa: CASSYDIGTNYGYTF
cdr3_nt: TGTGCCAGCAGTTACGACATCGGAACTAACTATGGCTACACCTTC
d_call: NA
j_call: TRBJ1-2
v_call: TRBV6-5
clone_size: NA

cdr3_aa: CSARDGQVPSNYGYTF
cdr3_nt: TGCAGTGCTAGAGATGGGCAGGTCCCCTCTAACTATGGCTACACCTTC
d_call: NA
j_call: TRBJ1-2
v_call: TRBV20-1
clone_size: few

cdr3_aa: CASSEAGWGSGYTF
cdr3_nt: TGTGCCAGCAGTGAAGCGGGGTGGGGCTCGGGCTACACCTTC
d_call: NA
j_call: TRBJ1-2
v_call: TRBV2
clone_size: NA

cdr3_aa: CASSLTGPNQPQHF
cdr3_nt: TGTGCCAGCAGCCTGACAGGGCCCAATCAGCCCCAGCATTTT
d_call: TRBD1
j_call: TRBJ1-5
v_call: TRBV14
clone_size: NA

cdr3_aa: CASSIAGFYGYTF
cdr3_nt: TGTGCCAGTAGTATAGCAGGGTTCTATGGCTACACCTTC
d_call: NA
j_call: TRBJ1-2
v_call: TRBV19
clone_size: NA

cdr3_aa: CSATRLGTANYEQYF
cdr3_nt: TGCAGTGCTACAAGACTAGGGACGGCTAACTACGAGCAGTACTTC
d_call: NA
j_call: TRBJ2-7
v_call: TRBV20-1
clone_size: NA

cdr3_aa: CASSLSVAEYNEQFF
cdr3_nt: TGTGCCAGCAGCTTAAGTGTAGCGGAATACAATGAGCAGTTCTTC
d_call: NA
j_call: TRBJ2-1
v_call: TRBV7-3
clone_size: NA

cdr3_aa: CSARVRGSDSPLHF
cdr3_nt: TGCAGTGCTAGAGTGAGGGGATCGGACTCACCCCTCCACTTT
d_call: NA
j_call: TRBJ1-6
v_call: TRBV20-1
clone_size: NA

cdr3_aa: CASSLRAGATGTGELFF
cdr3_nt: TGTGCCAGCAGCTTACGGGCGGGAGCGACGGGCACCGGGGAGCTGTTTTTT
d_call: TRBD2
j_call: TRBJ2-2
v_call: TRBV5-4
clone_size: NA

cdr3_aa: CASSEGKTFLRNTEAFF
cdr3_nt: TGCGCCAGCAGTGAGGGAAAGACCTTCCTTAGAAACACTGAAGCTTTCTTT
d_call: NA
j_call: TRBJ1-1
v_call: TRBV10-1
clone_size: NA

cdr3_aa: CASSMEGLLNTEAFF
cdr3_nt: TGCGCCAGCAGCATGGAGGGTCTACTGAACACTGAAGCTTTCTTT
d_call: NA
j_call: TRBJ1-1
v_call: TRBV5-1
clone_size: NA

cdr3_aa: CASSLSFEQFF
cdr3_nt: TGTGCCAGCAGCCTCTCGTTTGAGCAGTTCTTC
d_call: NA
j_call: TRBJ2-1
v_call: TRBV7-8
clone_size: NA

cdr3_aa: CASSIGASGAYEQYF
cdr3_nt: TGTGCCAGTAGTATTGGGGCTAGCGGAGCCTACGAGCAGTACTTC
d_call: TRBD2
j_call: TRBJ2-7
v_call: TRBV19
clone_size: NA

cdr3_aa: CASSLGSGGTRATYEQYF
cdr3_nt: TGTGCTAGCAGCTTAGGATCTGGCGGGACGAGGGCCACCTACGAGCAGTACTTC
d_call: NA
j_call: TRBJ2-7
v_call: TRBV7-7
clone_size: NA

cdr3_aa: CATSEGPGGPLHF
cdr3_nt: TGTGCCACCAGTGAGGGGCCAGGGGGACCCCTCCACTTT
d_call: TRBD1
j_call: TRBJ1-6
v_call: TRBV24-1
clone_size: NA